This TCR beta chain originates from a study of control samples from healthy donors and cancer patients. Libraries were prepared by immunoSEQ multiplex PCR; TCRdb keeps only in-frame clonotypes and omits some of them. The data hold fewer than 90,000 clones, with roughly 94% observed a single time. This clone is a singleton in its sample. Germline CDR1 reads ENHRY; CDR2 reads SYGVKD. The CDR3 consists of 16 residues. With 5 bases clipped from V and 4 bases from J, the junction kept 8 bases outside the gene matches. This receptor was obtained from a woman between 40 and 55 years old in good health. The sequenced sample was blood. The chain employs TRBV10-3 and TRBJ1-3, with 10 positions matching TRBD1. The CDR3, as DNA: TGTGCCATCAGTTCGGGTCGACAGGGGGCAGGAAACACCATATATTTT. This encodes CAISSGRQGAGNTIYF.